The 28 T cell receptor beta chains in this list originate from one sample, sequenced in a study of cytomegalovirus exposure and HLA in healthy donors. PCR used 60 Vbeta primers and 13 Jbeta primers. Assay used: immunoSEQ multiplex PCR; TCRdb lists only in-frame clones, some missing. Here the sample spans some 150,000 clones, roughly 80% being singletons. Sequenced input: PBMCs. These receptors all come from a woman in her 40s in good health and CMV-seronegative.

The rearrangement links TRBV30 to TRBJ2-7, with D uncertain. Germline CDR1 GTSNPN, CDR2 SVGIG (reference sequence). V was clipped by 0 bases and J by 2 bases, with 8 bases between them. The CDR3 spans 13 residues. This chain's CDR3 is CAWSVTPPYEQYF. Written as DNA, the CDR3 is TGTGCCTGGAGTGTAACACCGCCCTACGAGCAGTACTTC.

This clone has only a few counts. At one end the junction does not follow the germline gene, possibly because of a read error. The genes are TRBV7-9 and TRBJ2-3; possible D gene TRBD2, 6 bases. The CDR3 covers 15 residues. Germline V gene lookup returns CDR1 SEHNR and CDR2 FQNEAQ (reference sequence). The CDR3 DNA reads TGTGCCATCAGCTTCGGTTTAGCGGACACAGATACGCAGTATTTT. Amino acid sequence: CAISFGLADTDTQYF.

This clone has just a few counts. A far larger clone is only one base removed, so a read error is likely. This chain joins TRBV30 and TRBJ2-1; 7 bases agree with TRBD2. Germline V gene lookup returns CDR1 GTSNPN and CDR2 SVGIG (reference sequence). The CDR3 is 13 residues long. The chain's CDR3 is CAWSVRENNDQFF. The CDR3 DNA sequence: TGTGCCTGGAGTGTGCGGGAGAACAATGACCAGTTCTTC.

This chain connects TRBV7-8 to TRBJ1-1; D is possibly TRBD1 (5 bases). In germline, CDR1 is SGHVS, CDR2 FQNEAQ. CDR3 length: 16 residues. V lost 7 bases to trimming and J lost 0 bases, with 18 bases between them. The chain's CDR3 is CASKGGTGMMNTEAFF. Written as DNA, the CDR3 is TGTGCCAGCAAAGGAGGGACGGGCATGATGAACACTGAAGCTTTCTTT.

The chain joins TRBV7-8 to TRBJ1-5; weak D call: TRBD1 (6 bases). V shed 5 bases and J shed 5 bases, with 19 bases lying between them. Germline V gene lookup returns CDR1 SGHVS and CDR2 FQNEAQ. The CDR3 spans 16 residues. The chain's CDR3 is CASSPHPGALDQPQHF. CDR3 coding DNA: TGTGCCAGCAGCCCCCATCCAGGGGCCCTAGATCAGCCCCAGCATTTT.

The genes are TRBV19 and TRBJ1-1; a possible D gene is TRBD1 (6 bases). This CDR3 region has 13 residues. Germline-derived CDR1 and CDR2 are LNHDA and SQIVND (reference sequence). The germline V and J ends were trimmed by 5 bases and 5 bases, with 12 bases remaining between them. CDR3 loop: CASSQGWGTEAFF. CDR3 DNA sequence: TGTGCCAGTAGTCAGGGGTGGGGAACTGAAGCTTTCTTT.

The chain employs TRBV7-9 and TRBJ1-2, with 9 bases identical to TRBD1. The CDR3 sequence is 13 residues long. Per germline, CDR1 SEHNR and CDR2 FQNEAQ (reference sequence). Trimming removed 5 bases from V and 6 bases from J; junction bases left unmatched: 4. The CDR3 region is CASSRGDRDGYTF. The CDR3 nucleotides are TGTGCCAGCAGCCGAGGGGACAGGGATGGCTACACCTTC. Based on the CDR3 plus reference TRBV7-9 and TRBJ1-2, the full variable domain is DTGVSQNPRHKITKRGQNVTFRCDPISEHNRLYWYRQTLGQGPEFLTYFQNEAQLEKSRLLSDRFSAERPKGSFSTLEIQRTEQGDSAMYLCASSRGDRDGYTFGSGTRLTVV.

A few counts support this clone. The same CDR3 arises from other DNA sequences in this sample as well. V and J are TRBV15 and TRBJ1-6; perhaps TRBD1 as D (6 bases). The V gene lost 3 bases and the J gene lost 10 bases, with 7 bases spanning the gap. The CDR3 sequence is 12 residues long. From germline, CDR1 is LNHNV and CDR2 YYDKDF (reference sequence). CDR3 nucleotide sequence: TGTGCCACCAGCAGGGACAGCTCACCCCTCCACTTT. This sequence encodes CATSRDSSPLHF.

The chain uses TRBV15 and TRBJ2-7; D remains unclear. The V gene's germline CDR1 is LNHNV and CDR2 YYDKDF (reference sequence). CDR3 length equals 12 residues. The V end lost 1 base, the J end lost 4 bases, and 5 bases lay between the germline ends. CDR3 sequence (DNA): TGTGCCACCAGCAGAGTCGGTTACGAGCAGTACTTC. It translates to CATSRVGYEQYF.

This chain connects TRBV6-5 to TRBJ2-3, with 14 bases fitting TRBD2. CDR1 and CDR2 from the germline V gene are MNHEY and SVGAGI. The J segment lost 9 bases and the V segment lost 4 bases, leaving 6 bases of the junction unmatched. The CDR3 consists of 15 residues. The CDR3 is CASSSSGLAGGTQYF. The CDR3 nucleotides are TGTGCCAGCAGTTCCTCAGGACTAGCGGGAGGCACGCAGTATTTT.

This chain connects TRBV10-1 to TRBJ2-2, with D perhaps TRBD1 (6 bases). With 6 bases removed from V and 0 bases from J, the gap between germline ends came to 11 bases. Germline CDR1 and CDR2: WNHNN and SYGVQD (reference sequence). This CDR3 has 15 residues. The chain's CDR3 is CASSEDSTNTGELFF. For the CDR3, the DNA is TGCGCCAGCAGCGAGGACAGTACGAACACCGGGGAGCTGTTTTTT.

The sample holds a few counts of this clone. This chain uses TRBV2 with TRBJ2-2; 7 nucleotides agree with TRBD2. V was clipped by 6 bases and J by 5 bases; unmatched bases: 9. The CDR3 runs to 15 residues. CDR1 and CDR2 from the germline V gene are SNHLY and FYNNEI. CDR3 sequence reads: CASRLDRGGTGELFF. The DNA for the CDR3 is TGTGCCAGCAGACTGGATCGGGGAGGGACCGGGGAGCTGTTTTTT.

J is TRBJ1-1 and V is TRBV5-1; 7 bases are a match to TRBD1. The V and J ends lost 5 bases and 4 bases, in that order; junction bases with no gene match: 8. The CDR3 covers 14 residues. The V gene's germline CDR1 is SGHRS and CDR2 YFSETQ. This CDR3 is CASRIPGGFTEAFF. For the CDR3, the DNA is TGCGCCAGCAGGATCCCAGGGGGATTCACTGAAGCTTTCTTT.

This clone was seen just once. The rearrangement uses TRBV10-3 and TRBJ2-5; D might be TRBD1 (6 bases). The CDR3 extends over 13 amino acids. Germline V CDR1 and CDR2: ENHRY, SYGVKD. V lost 10 bases, J lost 2 bases, and 14 bases lay in between. The CDR3 spells CATQGTPQETQYF. DNA for the CDR3: TGTGCCACGCAGGGGACCCCTCAAGAGACCCAGTACTTC.

The table lists this clone with a count of one. V and J are TRBV6-5 and TRBJ2-1, with TRBD2 matching 8 bases. Germline V CDR1 and CDR2: MNHEY, SVGAGI. The CDR3 totals 12 residues. V trimming: 10 bases; J trimming: 9 bases; junction bases outside the gene matches: 8. CDR3 sequence: CATRPGGREQFF. The CDR3 DNA reads as TGTGCCACCCGGCCGGGGGGGCGTGAGCAGTTCTTC.

The chain joins TRBV6-5 to TRBJ1-5, with TRBD1 identical over 7 bases. The germline gives CDR1 MNHEY, CDR2 SVGAGI. V lost 7 bases, J lost 3 bases, and 6 bases stayed unmatched. CDR3 size: 14 residues. DNA of the CDR3: TGTGCCAGCAACCTGACAGGGCCCAATCAGCCCCAGCATTTT. Its protein is CASNLTGPNQPQHF.

CDR3 in amino acids: CASSFTPRDTQYF. CDR3 bases: TGTGCCAGCAGCTTTACCCCTAGAGATACGCAGTATTTT. The chain links TRBV5-4 to TRBJ2-3; D ambiguous. The CDR3 spans 13 residues. V lost 2 bases and J lost 5, with 9 bases in between. Germline CDR1 and CDR2: SGHNT and YYREEE (reference sequence).

V and J are TRBV5-1 and TRBJ2-1, with D maybe TRBD1 (5 bases). Germline CDR1 and CDR2: SGHRS and YFSETQ. CDR3 length: 13 amino acids. Trimming removed 2 bases at V and 4 bases at J, with 7 bases between. The CDR3 region has the DNA TGCGCCAGCAGCTTCGACAGATACAATGAGCAGTTCTTC. Residues: CASSFDRYNEQFF.

This clone was detected once. J is TRBJ1-5 and V is TRBV19; possible D gene TRBD1, 5 bases. V lost 4 bases and J 2 bases, leaving 15 bases between the germline ends. Germline CDR1 LNHDA, CDR2 SQIVND (reference sequence). CDR3 length equals 16 residues. For the CDR3, the DNA is TGTGCCAGTAGTAGGGGCAGGGTGGCCGGCAATCAGCCCCAGCATTTT. Translating gives CASSRGRVAGNQPQHF.

V and J are TRBV2 and TRBJ1-1; maybe TRBD1 (6 bases). V was pared by 5 bases and J by 2 bases, with 9 bases between. The CDR3 has 13 residues. Germline CDR1 is SNHLY and CDR2 is FYNNEI. The CDR3 coding sequence is TGTGCCAGCAGTTTACAGGGAAACACTGAAGCTTTCTTT. Its protein product is CASSLQGNTEAFF.

This chain connects TRBV2 to TRBJ2-1; D perhaps matches TRBD2 (6 bases). Trimming took 4 bases from V and 10 from J, leaving 14 bases between them. The germline V gene has CDR1 SNHLY and CDR2 FYNNEI. The CDR3 has 13 amino acids. The CDR3 nucleotides read TGTGCCAGCAGTGGCTATCGGGGGTACGAGCAGTTCTTC. Protein sequence: CASSGYRGYEQFF. Together with reference TRBV2 and TRBJ2-1, the CDR3 gives the full variable domain: EPEVTQTPSHQVTQMGQEVILRCVPISNHLYFYWYRQILGQKVEFLVSFYNNEISEKSEIFDDQFSVERPDGSNFTLKIRSTKLEDSAMYFCASSGYRGYEQFFGPGTRLTVL.

The rearrangement uses TRBV5-1 and TRBJ2-1; 8 bases fit TRBD2. Looked up from germline, CDR1 is SGHRS and CDR2 is YFSETQ. CDR3 size: 15 residues. V lost 0 bases and J lost 8; bases outside the gene matches: 7. This CDR3 is CASSLASGLADEQFF. For the CDR3, the DNA is TGCGCCAGCAGCTTGGCTAGCGGGCTGGCGGATGAGCAGTTCTTC.

The rearrangement links TRBV7-6 to TRBJ2-1; possibly TRBD1 for D (6 bases). V lost 5 bases and J lost 6, with 14 bases in between. CDR3 size: 14 residues. CDR1 is SGHVS and CDR2 is FNYEAQ in the germline V gene. CDR3 sequence: CASSTRGGGNEQFF. The CDR3, as DNA: TGTGCCAGCAGCACCAGGGGTGGGGGCAATGAGCAGTTCTTC. Full variable domain (missing parts from reference TRBV7-6 and TRBJ2-1): GAGVSQSPRYKVTKRGQDVALRCDPISGHVSLYWYRQALGQGPEFLTYFNYEAQQDKSGLPNDRFSAERPEGSISTLTIQRTEQRDSAMYRCASSTRGGGNEQFFGPGTRLTVL.

The V gene is TRBV5-1, the J gene TRBJ1-2, with D unresolved. The CDR3 spans 15 residues. Germline V lookup: CDR1 SGHRS, CDR2 YFSETQ. Trimming removed 2 bases from V and 2 bases from J, with 13 bases in between. The CDR3 nucleotides read TGCGCCAGCAGCTTTACGCCCGGGGAGAACTATGGCTACACCTTC. Amino acids: CASSFTPGENYGYTF.

The V call is TRBV6-6, the J call TRBJ1-6; TRBD1 aligns across 9 bases. Per the germline V gene, CDR1 is MNHNY and CDR2 is SVGAGI (reference sequence). V was clipped by 4 bases and J by 11 bases; unmatched bases: 6. The CDR3 spans 14 residues. This CDR3 is CASSWGTGQTPLHF. The CDR3 DNA reads TGTGCCAGCAGTTGGGGGACAGGGCAGACACCCCTCCACTTT.

The chain's CDR3 is CASSALGTSGQETQYF. The CDR3 region has the DNA TGTGCCAGCAGCGCCCTCGGGACTAGCGGGCAAGAGACCCAGTACTTC. The chain recombines TRBV2 with TRBJ2-5; 12 bases are a match to TRBD2. In germline, CDR1 is SNHLY, CDR2 FYNNEI. The V segment lost 6 bases and the J segment 2 bases; nucleotides outside the gene matches: 7. The CDR3 length is 16 residues.

Note on this clone: One end of the junction is discordant with germline, which a read error may explain. V usage is TRBV7-7 and J usage is TRBJ2-3; 8 bases align to TRBD1. Per the germline V gene, CDR1 is SSHAT and CDR2 is FNYEAQ (reference sequence). The CDR3 sequence is 15 residues long. CDR3 bases: TGTGCTAGCAGCTTACTCGGGACAGGATCAGATACGCAGTATTTT. Translation gives CASSLLGTGSDTQYF. The variable domain in full, with the rest retrieved from reference TRBV7-7 and TRBJ2-3, is GAGVSQSPRYKVTKRGQDVTLRCDPISSHATLYWYQQALGQGPEFLTYFNYEAQPDKSGLPSDRFSAERPEGSISTLTIQRTEQRDSAMYRCASSLLGTGSDTQYFGPGTRLTVL.

This rearrangement joins TRBV7-9 to TRBJ2-2, with TRBD1 as a possible D gene (5 bases). This CDR3 is 13 amino acids long. Trimming cost V 5 bases and J 4 bases, with 8 bases left between them. In germline, CDR1 is SEHNR, CDR2 FQNEAQ (reference sequence). CDR3 DNA: TGTGCCAGCAGCCCACAGGTCACCGGGGAGCTGTTTTTT. It encodes CASSPQVTGELFF. Combining the CDR3 with reference TRBV7-9 and TRBJ2-2 gives the whole variable domain DTGVSQNPRHKITKRGQNVTFRCDPISEHNRLYWYRQTLGQGPEFLTYFQNEAQLEKSRLLSDRFSAERPKGSFSTLEIQRTEQGDSAMYLCASSPQVTGELFFGEGSRLTVL.